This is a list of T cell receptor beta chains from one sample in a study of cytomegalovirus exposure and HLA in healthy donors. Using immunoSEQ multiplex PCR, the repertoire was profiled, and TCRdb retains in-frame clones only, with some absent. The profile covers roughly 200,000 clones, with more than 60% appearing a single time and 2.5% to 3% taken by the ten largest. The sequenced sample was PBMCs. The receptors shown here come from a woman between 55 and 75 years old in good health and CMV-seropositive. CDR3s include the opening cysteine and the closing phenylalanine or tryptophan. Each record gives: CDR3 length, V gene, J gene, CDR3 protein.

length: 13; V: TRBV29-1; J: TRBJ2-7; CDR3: CSVTGTGWDEQYF
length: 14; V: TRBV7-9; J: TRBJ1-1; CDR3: CASSSGTGDLRAFF
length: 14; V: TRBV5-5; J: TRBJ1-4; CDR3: CASSSSGRNEKLFF
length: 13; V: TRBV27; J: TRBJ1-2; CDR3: CASRPQGGYGYTF
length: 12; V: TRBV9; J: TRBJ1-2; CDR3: CASGPRARGYTF
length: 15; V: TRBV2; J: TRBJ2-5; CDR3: CASDRLANSGETQYF
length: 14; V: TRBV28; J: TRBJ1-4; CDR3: CASSNRGTNEKLFF
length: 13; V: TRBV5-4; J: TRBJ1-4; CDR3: CASSLYFNEKLFF
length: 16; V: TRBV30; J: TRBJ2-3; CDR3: CAWSVADRGSTDTQYF
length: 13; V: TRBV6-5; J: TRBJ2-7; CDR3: CASRARGSYEQYF
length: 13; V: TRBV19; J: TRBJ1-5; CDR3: CASSISSNQPQHF
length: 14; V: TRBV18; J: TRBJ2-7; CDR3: CASSRPGQAYEQYF
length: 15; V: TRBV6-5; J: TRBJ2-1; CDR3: CASRPGLAGYNEQFF
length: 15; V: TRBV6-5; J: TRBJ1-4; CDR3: CASSSIQGYNEKLFF
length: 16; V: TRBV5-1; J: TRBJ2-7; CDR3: CASSWGFGDRAYEQYF
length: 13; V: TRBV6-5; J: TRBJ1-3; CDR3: CASSRAGGNTIYF
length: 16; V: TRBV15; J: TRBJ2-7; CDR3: CATSRESGGSFYEQYF
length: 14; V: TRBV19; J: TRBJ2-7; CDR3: CASSLGGQAYEQYF
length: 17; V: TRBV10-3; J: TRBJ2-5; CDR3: CAISEARTSGDQETQYF
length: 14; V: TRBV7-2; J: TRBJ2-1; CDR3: CASSLARQGREQFF
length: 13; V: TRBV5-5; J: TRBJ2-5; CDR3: CASRLGHVETQYF
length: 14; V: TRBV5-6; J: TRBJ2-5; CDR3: CASSFTGSRETQYF
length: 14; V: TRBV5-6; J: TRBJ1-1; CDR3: CASSFRGVDTEAFF
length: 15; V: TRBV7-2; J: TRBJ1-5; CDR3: CASSLRLDSYQPQHF
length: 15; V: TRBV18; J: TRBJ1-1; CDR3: CASSPAPGGSTEAFF
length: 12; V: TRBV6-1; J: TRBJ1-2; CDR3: CASSGQERGYTF
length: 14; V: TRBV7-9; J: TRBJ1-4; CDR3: CASSQDRDNEKLFF
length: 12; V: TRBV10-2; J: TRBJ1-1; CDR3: CASRSGGTEAFF
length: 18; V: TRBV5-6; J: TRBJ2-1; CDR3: CASSLLAGARTLYNEQFF
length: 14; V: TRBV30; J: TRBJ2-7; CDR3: CAWSVNLHQGWRYF
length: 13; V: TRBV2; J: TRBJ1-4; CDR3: CASSARANEKLFF
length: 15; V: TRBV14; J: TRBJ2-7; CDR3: CASSQTGGRSYEQYF
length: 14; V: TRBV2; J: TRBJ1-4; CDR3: CASSQDSTNEKLFF
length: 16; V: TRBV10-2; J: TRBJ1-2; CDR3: CASSESNRQGNYGYTF
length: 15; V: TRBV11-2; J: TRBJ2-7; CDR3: CASSSDRGLSYEQYF
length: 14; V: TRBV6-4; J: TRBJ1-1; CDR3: CASRLTGGNTEAFF
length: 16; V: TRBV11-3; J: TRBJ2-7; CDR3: CASSLPPGTEAYEQYF
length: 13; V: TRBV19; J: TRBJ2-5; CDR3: CASSPDSQETQYF
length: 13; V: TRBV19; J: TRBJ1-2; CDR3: CASTPGQIYGYTF
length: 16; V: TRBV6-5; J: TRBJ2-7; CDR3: CASSYGGLAGDYEQYF
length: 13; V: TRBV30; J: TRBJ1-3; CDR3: CAWGTGSGNTIYF
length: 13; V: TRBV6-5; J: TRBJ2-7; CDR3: CASGSGSSYEQYF
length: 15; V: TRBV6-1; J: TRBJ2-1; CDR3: CASSSGTWTYNEQFF
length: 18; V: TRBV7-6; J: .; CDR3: CASSLVSGVSGRSYEQYF
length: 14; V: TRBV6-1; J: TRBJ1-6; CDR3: CASSLLTAGSPLHF
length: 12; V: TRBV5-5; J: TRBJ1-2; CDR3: CASSFRSYGYTF
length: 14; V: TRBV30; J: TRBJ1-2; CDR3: CAWSGGQGVSGYTF
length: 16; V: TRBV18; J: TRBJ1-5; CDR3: CASSPPGGAQDQPQHF
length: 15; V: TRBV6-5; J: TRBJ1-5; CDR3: CASRKKGQGIQPQHF
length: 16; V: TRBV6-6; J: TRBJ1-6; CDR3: CASTRTALPYNSPLHF
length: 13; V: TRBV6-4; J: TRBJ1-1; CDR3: CASRGTGPTEAFF
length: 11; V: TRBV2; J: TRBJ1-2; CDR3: CASRNRAGYTF
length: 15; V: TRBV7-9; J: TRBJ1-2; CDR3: CSSSFGTGEGYGYTF